This passage covers 9 T cell receptor beta chains from one sample sequenced in a study of cytomegalovirus exposure and HLA in healthy donors. Primers: 60 Vbeta forward and 13 Jbeta reverse. The repertoire was sequenced with immunoSEQ multiplex PCR; TCRdb's copy has only in-frame clones and lacks some. This table has approximately 120,000 clones, about 84% appearing once. The specimen sequenced was PBMCs. The receptors were gathered from a young man in good health and CMV-seropositive.

The J gene is TRBJ2-1, the V gene TRBV7-8; possibly TRBD2 for D (5 bases). The CDR3 length is 16 residues. Germline V gives CDR1 SGHVS, CDR2 FQNEAQ. V lost 3 bases and J 3 bases, leaving 15 bases between the germline ends. The CDR3 protein is CASSFFSGIYYNEQFF. In DNA, the CDR3 is TGTGCCAGCAGCTTTTTCTCCGGGATCTACTACAATGAGCAGTTCTTC.

V gene TRBV5-1 combines with J gene TRBJ2-7, with 11 bases aligning to TRBD2. This CDR3 has 21 residues. Losses at the gene ends were 0 bases for V and 3 bases for J; bases not matched to a gene: 20. The germline V gene encodes CDR1 SGHRS and CDR2 YFSETQ. The CDR3 DNA sequence: TGCGCCAGCAGCTTGGACTCTAACACCGACGTGACTAGCGGGGTGATCTACGAGCAGTACTTC. This encodes CASSLDSNTDVTSGVIYEQYF.

The V gene is TRBV10-3, the J gene TRBJ1-2, with a possible D match to TRBD1 (5 bases). CDR3 length: 15 amino acids. CDR1 ENHRY and CDR2 SYGVKD come from the germline V gene. V lost 8 bases and J lost 1, with 17 bases in between. The CDR3 DNA is TGTGCCATCGACGGGGGGGACCGCTATAACTATGGCTACACCTTC. Protein: CAIDGGDRYNYGYTF.

This clone was recorded a few times. This rearrangement joins TRBV6-1 to TRBJ1-5; D perhaps matches TRBD1 (5 bases). The V gene's germline CDR1 is MNHNS and CDR2 SASEGT. This CDR3 region has 15 residues. V was cut by 0 bases and J by 7 bases, with 13 bases left in between. For the CDR3, the DNA is TGTGCCAGCAGTGAAGCGCGTGGCTGGGGCCAGCCCCAGCATTTT. Translating gives CASSEARGWGQPQHF.

The J gene is TRBJ1-1, the V gene TRBV2, with 8 bases matching TRBD1. The V segment lost 7 bases and the J segment 5 bases; nucleotides outside the gene matches: 12. This CDR3 spans 15 amino acids. Germline CDR1 is SNHLY and CDR2 is FYNNEI. In nucleotides, the CDR3 is TGTGCCAGCATACCAGGGGGGCAGGGGGCGACTGAAGCTTTCTTT. Its protein is CASIPGGQGATEAFF. Filled out from reference TRBV2 and TRBJ1-1, the complete variable domain reads EPEVTQTPSHQVTQMGQEVILRCVPISNHLYFYWYRQILGQKVEFLVSFYNNEISEKSEIFDDQFSVERPDGSNFTLKIRSTKLEDSAMYFCASIPGGQGATEAFFGQGTRLTVV.

The chain recombines TRBV5-4 with TRBJ2-3, with D perhaps matching TRBD1 (5 bases). This CDR3 is built from 14 residues. V lost 0 bases and J lost 1, with 6 bases in between. Per germline, CDR1 SGHNT and CDR2 YYREEE (reference sequence). The CDR3 bases are TGTGCCAGCAGCTTGGGGGGCGGCACAGATACGCAGTATTTT. Translated: CASSLGGGTDTQYF.

This chain uses TRBV4-3 with TRBJ2-7; perhaps TRBD2 as D (5 bases). Germline CDR1 reads LGHNA; CDR2 reads YSLEER. The V end lost 2 bases, the J end lost 7 bases, and 12 bases lay between the germline ends. This CDR3 comprises 13 residues. For the CDR3, the DNA is TGCGCCAGCAGCCAAAAGACGGGGTATGAGCAGTACTTC. It yields the protein CASSQKTGYEQYF.

The table lists this clone with a few counts. This chain uses TRBV7-2 with TRBJ2-4; possible D gene TRBD2, 5 bases. The CDR3 runs 14 residues. Per the germline V gene, CDR1 is SGHTA and CDR2 is FQGNSA. V lost 1 base, J lost 7 bases, and 11 bases lay in between. CDR3 loop: CASSLEYASNIQYF. The DNA for the CDR3 is TGTGCCAGCAGCTTAGAGTACGCTAGCAACATTCAGTACTTC.

V gene TRBV5-6 combines with J gene TRBJ2-7; D is uncertain. The CDR3 is made up of 12 amino acids. V lost 6 bases, J lost 12 bases, and 19 bases lay in between. Germline V CDR1 and CDR2: SGHDT, YYEEEE. The CDR3 DNA reads TGTGCCAGCACCACCCCCCCGCCTTCGGGGTACTTC. It yields the protein CASTTPPPSGYF.